The rows below give T cell receptor beta chains drawn from one sample of a study of Ad26.COV2.S vaccination and SARS-CoV-2 variants. The table came from immunoSEQ multiplex PCR; TCRdb's copy has only in-frame clones and leaves some out. The data contain around 310,000 clones, about nine tenths of them singletons. The input for sequencing was peripheral blood, taken in a trial of Ad26.COV2.S vaccine versus placebo. The receptors were sampled from a person aged 18-60 years who received the Ad26.COV2.S COVID-19 vaccine or a placebo. CDR3s include the opening cysteine and the closing phenylalanine or tryptophan. The order of the fields is J gene, D gene, V gene, clone size, CDR3 DNA, CDR3 protein. The D gene is left open where the match is weak. Clone sizes are given selectively: once, few, many, or a class where the clone is expanded.

J: TRBJ1-2
D: -
V: TRBV4-2
size: few
DNA: TGTGCCAGCAGCATCGAAGGGGGGGCTGATGGCTACACCTTC
CDR3: CASSIEGGADGYTF

J: TRBJ2-1
D: -
V: TRBV18
size: -
DNA: TGTGCCAGCTCACCACCGTTTGCGGGGATACGCAATGAGCAGTTCTTC
CDR3: CASSPPFAGIRNEQFF

J: TRBJ1-5
D: TRBD1
V: TRBV3-1/TRBV3-2
size: -
DNA: TGTGCCAGCAGCCAAGGGTCCAGGGGGCCATATCAGCCCCAGCATTTT
CDR3: CASSQGSRGPYQPQHF

J: TRBJ1-5
D: -
V: TRBV6-2/TRBV6-3
size: -
DNA: TGTGCCAGCAGTGACACGGGGAATAGCAATCAGCCCCAGCATTTT
CDR3: CASSDTGNSNQPQHF

J: TRBJ2-1
D: TRBD2
V: TRBV7-9
size: -
DNA: TGTGCCAGCAATCCGGGACTAGCGTGGGATGAGCAGTTCTTC
CDR3: CASNPGLAWDEQFF

J: TRBJ1-1
D: TRBD1
V: TRBV27
size: -
DNA: TGTGCCAGCAGTTCCCTGACAGGGTGGGATGCTTTCTTT
CDR3: CASSSLTGWDAFF

J: TRBJ1-5
D: -
V: TRBV4-1
size: few
DNA: TGCGCCAGCAGCCAAGATTTCAGGGCGGCTAATCAGCCCCAGCATTTT
CDR3: CASSQDFRAANQPQHF

J: TRBJ1-4
D: -
V: TRBV4-1
size: -
DNA: TGCGCCAGCAGGGCTCCTAATGAAAAACTGTTTTTT
CDR3: CASRAPNEKLFF

J: TRBJ2-7
D: -
V: TRBV2
size: few
DNA: TGTGCCAGCGCCCCCCGTTTCTACTACGAGCAGTACTTC
CDR3: CASAPRFYYEQYF

J: TRBJ2-3
D: TRBD2
V: TRBV4-3
size: once
DNA: TGCGCCAGCAGCCAAGAGGGTCAGCGGGAGATCCCGCAGTATTTT
CDR3: CASSQEGQREIPQYF

J: TRBJ2-7
D: -
V: TRBV5-4
size: -
DNA: TGTGCCAGCAGCGACAGCTCCTACGAGCAGTACTTC
CDR3: CASSDSSYEQYF

J: TRBJ2-1
D: -
V: TRBV14
size: -
DNA: TGTGCCAGCAGCCACACCCTTTACAATGAGCAGTTCTTC
CDR3: CASSHTLYNEQFF

J: TRBJ1-2
D: TRBD1
V: TRBV6-6
size: -
DNA: TGTGCCAGCAGGGAGGACAGGGGGCTTGGCTATGGCTACACCTTC
CDR3: CASREDRGLGYGYTF

J: TRBJ2-1
D: -
V: TRBV5-4
size: -
DNA: TGTGCCAGCAGCTTAGGCAGCTTAAACCCTTACGTGTTCTTC
CDR3: CASSLGSLNPYVFF

J: TRBJ1-2
D: -
V: TRBV15
size: -
DNA: TGTGCCACCAGCAGAGATCGCATTAACTATGGCTACACCTTC
CDR3: CATSRDRINYGYTF